The 18 T cell receptor beta chains below were found in one sample sequenced in a study of Graves' ophthalmopathy and Graves' hyperthyroidism (dated by TCRdb to 2016 to 2019). Sequencing instrument: Illumina HiSeq 2000. TCR beta CDR3 regions were amplified from RNA transcripts for repertoire sequencing. A first-round RT-PCR used HTBI primers with the Qiagen OneStep RT-PCR kit, followed by a second-round multiplex PCR, size selection and purification. The raw public data were reprocessed by TCRdb itself: fastp quality trimming at Q25, MiXCR clonotype calling, in-frame beta chains only. CDR3 protein sequences are deduplicated, and each keeps its most common genes and DNA. This sample is represented by about 740,000 distinct CDR3 sequences; around 40% of them were singletons. Together, the top ten hold about 40% of the sample. What was sequenced was peripheral blood. These receptor sequences come from an adult man with Graves' ophthalmopathy.

The rearrangement joins TRBV20-1 to TRBJ2-3, with D perhaps given as TRBD1 or TRBD2 (5 bases each). This CDR3 region has 14 residues. V was trimmed by 2 bases and J by 6 bases, leaving 15 bases between them. Per germline, CDR1 DFQATT and CDR2 SNEGSKA (reference sequence). This chain's CDR3 is CSARYGTGGDTQYF. The CDR3 nucleotides are TGCAGTGCTAGATACGGCACAGGCGGGGATACGCAGTATTTT.

The chain couples TRBV25-1 to TRBJ2-2; D possibly corresponds to TRBD1 (5 bases). This CDR3 region has 14 residues. Trimming took 5 bases from V and 7 from J, leaving 14 bases between them. The germline V gene encodes CDR1 MGHDK and CDR2 SYGVNS. The CDR3 region has the DNA TGTGCCAGCAGTTCTGCCAGGGTCGTCGGGGAGCTGTTTTTT. Amino acids: CASSSARVVGELFF.

This clonotype was observed at least ten times. V gene TRBV7-6 combines with J gene TRBJ1-3, with D perhaps TRBD1 (5 bases). The CDR3 consists of 15 residues. The germline gives CDR1 SGHVS, CDR2 FNYEAQ. V gave up 5 bases and J gave up 5 bases, with 16 bases separating them. The CDR3 DNA sequence: TGTGCCAGCAGCCGTAGCCAGGGTCACAGAAACACCATATATTTT. Translating it yields CASSRSQGHRNTIYF.

This clonotype has at least ten counts. The CDR3 nucleotides are TGTGCCAGCAGCTCACTAGCGGGAGTCCACGAGCAGTACTTC. Encoded protein: CASSSLAGVHEQYF. The chain couples TRBV7-2 to TRBJ2-7; 11 bases fit TRBD2. This CDR3 is built from 14 residues. The ends lost 4 bases at V and 5 bases at J; junction bases unmatched: 4. In germline, CDR1 is SGHTA, CDR2 FQGNSA. The variable domain in full, with the rest retrieved from reference TRBV7-2 and TRBJ2-7, is GAGVSQSPSNKVTEKGKDVELRCDPISGHTALYWYRQSLGQGLEFLIYFQGNSAPDKSGLPSDRFSAERTGGSVSTLTIQRTQQEDSAVYLCASSSLAGVHEQYFGPGTRLTVT.

A remark on this clonotype: A much more abundant neighbour one base away suggests this may be a read error. The gene calls are TRBV7-9 and TRBJ2-5; no reliable D call. The CDR3 runs to 15 residues. CDR1 is SEHNR and CDR2 is FQNEAQ in the germline V gene (reference sequence). The CDR3, as DNA: TGTGCCAGCAGCGACGGCCTGGCACTGCAAGAGACCCAGTGCTTC. This gives the protein CASSDGLALQETQCF.

This chain joins TRBV20-1 and TRBJ1-5; 9 nucleotides match TRBD1. J gave up 7 bases and V 2 bases, and 12 bases lay outside the gene matches. Germline assignment: CDR1 DFQATT and CDR2 SNEGSKA (reference sequence). CDR3 length: 16 residues. The CDR3 loop is CSARRGGGQGDQPQHF. DNA for the CDR3: TGCAGTGCTAGAAGAGGGGGGGGACAGGGAGACCAGCCCCAGCATTTT.

This chain uses TRBV25-1 with TRBJ2-2; D unclear. The germline gives CDR1 MGHDK, CDR2 SYGVNS. The CDR3 spans 12 residues. The V and J ends lost 11 bases and 3 bases respectively, with 10 bases between them. CDR3 bases: TGTGCCTGGAGTGCATACACCGGGGAGCTGTTTTTT. This encodes CAWSAYTGELFF.

This clonotype was seen a handful of times. The CDR3 loop is CASSHRQLSPYEQYF. In DNA form, the CDR3 reads TGCGCCAGCAGCCATAGACAGCTTAGTCCCTACGAGCAGTACTTC. This rearrangement joins TRBV4-1 to TRBJ2-7; the D gene is possibly TRBD1 (5 bases). The CDR3 has 15 amino acids. The V gene's germline CDR1 is MGHRA and CDR2 YSYEKL. Trimming removed 3 bases from V and 2 bases from J, with 14 bases in between.

This clonotype has ten or more counts. The chain has TRBV14 and TRBJ1-1; the D is unclear. V shed 2 bases and J shed 1 base, with 11 bases lying between them. Germline lookup yields CDR1 SGHDN and CDR2 FVKESK. CDR3 length equals 15 residues. The DNA of the CDR3 is TGTGCCAGCAGCCAAATGGGGAAACGGAACACTGAAGCTTTCTTT. It specifies CASSQMGKRNTEAFF. Full variable domain (rest looked up from reference TRBV14 and TRBJ1-1): EAGVTQFPSHSVIEKGQTVTLRCDPISGHDNLYWYRRVMGKEIKFLLHFVKESKQDESGMPNNRFLAERTGGTYSTLKVQPAELEDSGVYFCASSQMGKRNTEAFFGQGTRLTVV.

This clonotype was counted between two and nine times. This chain uses TRBV10-3 with TRBJ1-6; TRBD1 matches at 10 bases. Germline loops: CDR1 ENHRY, CDR2 SYGVKD. V lost 2 bases, J lost 10 bases, and 11 bases stayed unmatched. The CDR3 consists of 17 residues. The CDR3 DNA sequence: TGTGCCATCAGTGAGGGGACAGGGGCCCCCCCATACTCACCCCTCCACTTT. It yields the protein CAISEGTGAPPYSPLHF.

The chain links TRBV20-1 to TRBJ2-2, with unresolved D. Germline V lookup: CDR1 DFQATT, CDR2 SNEGSKA (reference sequence). Trimming took off 3 bases at V and 3 bases at J, with 5 bases between the two ends. The CDR3 runs 12 residues. As DNA, the CDR3 is TGCAGTGCTAGGGGATACACCGGGGAGCTGTTTTTT. Translated, it gives CSARGYTGELFF.

This chain uses TRBV19 with TRBJ2-2; TRBD1 aligns across 8 bases. This CDR3 has 13 amino acids. Germline assignment: CDR1 LNHDA and CDR2 SQIVND (reference sequence). The junction had 3 bases not matched to a gene; V was cut back by 6 bases and J by 6 bases. This CDR3 is CASRGQGAGELFF. The CDR3 bases are TGTGCCAGTAGAGGACAGGGAGCCGGGGAGCTGTTTTTT.

A word on this clonotype: A much bigger clone sits one base away, suggesting this may be a read error. The J gene is TRBJ2-7, the V gene TRBV7-2, with D perhaps matching TRBD1 or TRBD2 (5 bases each). Germline V gives CDR1 SGHTA, CDR2 FQGNSA. Deletions cut 5 bases from V and 3 bases from J, with 14 bases between. The CDR3 contains 14 residues. This chain's CDR3 is CASSRDAVFYEQYF. In nucleotides, the CDR3 is TGTGCCAGCAGCCGGGACGCAGTCTTCTACGAGCAGTACTTC.

The rearrangement links TRBV10-3 to TRBJ2-5; maybe TRBD2 (5 bases). Germline V gene lookup returns CDR1 ENHRY and CDR2 SYGVKD. CDR3 length equals 12 residues. Trimming removed 9 bases from V and 9 bases from J, with 17 bases in between. CDR3 sequence: CAIRETGPPQYF. Written as DNA, the CDR3 is TGTGCCATTAGGGAGACTGGTCCTCCCCAGTACTTC.

The rearrangement links TRBV10-1 to TRBJ2-7; TRBD2 might be the D (5 bases). This CDR3 contains 13 residues. Deletions cut 3 bases from V and 6 bases from J, with 12 bases between. Germline V lookup: CDR1 WNHNN, CDR2 SYGVQD (reference sequence). The CDR3: CASSDPGRGEQYF. The CDR3 DNA sequence: TGCGCCAGCAGTGACCCGGGTCGGGGCGAGCAGTACTTC.

This CDR3 is CASSPDRLYEQYF. In nucleotides, the CDR3 is TGTGCCAGCAGCCCGGACCGGCTCTACGAGCAGTACTTC. This chain links TRBV7-9 with TRBJ2-7; D is ambiguous. Trimming removed 5 bases from V and 3 bases from J, with 11 bases in between. The CDR3 extends over 13 amino acids. The germline V gene has CDR1 SEHNR and CDR2 FQNEAQ (reference sequence).

This clonotype was observed at least ten times. The gene calls are TRBV10-1 and TRBJ2-5, with D perhaps TRBD1 or TRBD2 (7 bases each). CDR1 is WNHNN, CDR2 SYGVQD, per germline (reference sequence). The CDR3 length is 15 residues. The V end lost 3 bases, the J end lost 5 bases, and 16 bases lay between the germline ends. CDR3 sequence reads: CASSDRQGLRETQYF. As DNA, the CDR3 is TGCGCCAGCAGTGACCGACAGGGACTAAGGGAGACCCAGTACTTC.

This clonotype has at least ten counts. The CDR3 sequence: CASSRDNGYTF. CDR3 nucleotides: TGTGCCAGCAGCAGAGACAATGGCTACACCTTC. This chain connects TRBV7-9 to TRBJ1-2; D remains ambiguous. This CDR3 has 11 residues. V was shortened by 5 bases and J by 6 bases, with 7 bases between the two germline ends. Germline V gene lookup returns CDR1 SEHNR and CDR2 FQNEAQ (reference sequence).